The 27 T cell receptor beta chains given below trace back to one sample, sequenced in a study of a mutant IDH1 vaccine in newly diagnosed glioma. Time point described: week 47, end of study. Each dose delivered 300 ug of mutant IDH1 20-mer peptide subcutaneously with imiquimod. These receptors have no identified antigens. Using immunoSEQ multiplex PCR, the repertoire was profiled, and TCRdb retains in-frame clones only, with some absent. Altogether some 62,000 clones are present, roughly four fifths being singletons, with the ten largest covering 3.5% to 4%. Sample: PBMCs, taken from a glioma patient whose treatment included an IDH1 peptide vaccine. Every receptor here comes from a man younger than 45 with glioma.

The rearrangement joins TRBV6-6 to TRBJ2-3, with a possible D match to TRBD2 (5 bases). Germline V gives CDR1 MNHNY, CDR2 SVGAGI (reference sequence). V was pared by 8 bases and J by 2 bases, with 20 bases between. The CDR3 has 16 residues. The CDR3 loop is CASAPTEGRYTDTQYF. The CDR3 DNA is TGTGCCAGCGCCCCGACCGAGGGCAGATACACAGATACGCAGTATTTT.

The genes are TRBV5-4 and TRBJ2-3; no clear D gene. This CDR3 is 14 amino acids long. V dropped 5 bases and J dropped 0 bases, with 10 bases sitting between them. The germline V gene encodes CDR1 SGHNT and CDR2 YYREEE (reference sequence). The CDR3 DNA reads as TGTGCCAGCAGGGGAACTTCTAGCACAGATACGCAGTATTTT. This gives the protein CASRGTSSTDTQYF. The full variable domain, completed using reference TRBV5-4 and TRBJ2-3, is ETGVTQSPTHLIKTRGQQVTLRCSSQSGHNTVSWYQQALGQGPQFIFQYYREEENGRGNFPPRFSGLQFPNYSSELNVNALELDDSALYLCASRGTSSTDTQYFGPGTRLTVL.

This clone came up a few times. The chain combines TRBV25-1 with TRBJ1-1; D call uncertain. The CDR3 covers 12 residues. Per germline, CDR1 MGHDK and CDR2 SYGVNS. The V end lost 4 bases, the J end lost 8 bases, and 11 bases lay between the germline ends. DNA of the CDR3: TGTGCCAGCAGTGTAGACTTGGGAGAAGCTTTCTTT. Translated: CASSVDLGEAFF.

J is TRBJ2-7 and V is TRBV5-4; the D is unclear. V was shortened by 0 bases and J by 0 bases, with 7 bases between the two germline ends. Germline CDR1 reads SGHNT; CDR2 reads YYREEE (reference sequence). The CDR3 has 14 amino acids. CDR3 DNA: TGTGCCAGCAGCTTGGTCCACAACTCCTACGAGCAGTACTTC. Residues: CASSLVHNSYEQYF.

This rearrangement joins TRBV9 to TRBJ2-7; 9 nucleotides line up with TRBD1. The germline CDR1 and CDR2 sequences are SGDLS and YYNGEE. This CDR3 is built from 16 residues. The J segment lost 4 bases and the V segment lost 3 bases, leaving 11 bases of the junction unmatched. Here the CDR3 DNA reads TGTGCCAGCAGCGCTGGAGGTGGGGGACAGGGATACGAGCAGTACTTC. Translated, it gives CASSAGGGGQGYEQYF.

This sequence joins TRBV6-5 and TRBJ1-6, with D maybe TRBD1 (5 bases). Germline CDR1 is MNHEY and CDR2 is SVGAGI. Deletions cut 6 bases from V and 7 bases from J, with 16 bases between. This CDR3 comprises 15 residues. CDR3 DNA sequence: TGTGCCAGCAGAAAACGGGACGACGACAATTCACCCCTCCACTTT. This sequence encodes CASRKRDDDNSPLHF.

V gene TRBV14 combines with J gene TRBJ2-1, with 8 bases lining up with TRBD2. Germline V gene data show CDR1 as SGHDN and CDR2 as FVKESK. The CDR3 spans 16 residues. V lost 2 bases and J lost 4; bases outside the gene matches: 7. CDR3 amino acids: CASSQLQAGDYNEQFF. The CDR3 nucleotides are TGTGCCAGCAGCCAACTACAAGCGGGGGATTACAATGAGCAGTTCTTC.

Only one count was recorded for this clone. This chain joins TRBV27 and TRBJ2-7; the match to TRBD1 covers 8 bases. The CDR3 has 13 residues. With V trimmed by 5 bases and J by 3 bases, 3 bases remained unmatched. CDR1 and CDR2 (germline): MNHEY, SMNVEV (reference sequence). CDR3 coding DNA: TGTGCCAGCAGTATAGGACAGGGCTACGAGCAGTACTTC. Translating it yields CASSIGQGYEQYF.

This clone was picked up a small number of times. CDR3 coding DNA: TGTGCCAGCAGCTTGGGTGATCAGCCCCAGCATTTT. Encoded protein: CASSLGDQPQHF. The chain is built from TRBV5-6 and TRBJ1-5; no clear D gene. Germline V lookup: CDR1 SGHDT, CDR2 YYEEEE. This CDR3 is built from 12 residues. V was pared by 0 bases and J by 5 bases, with 3 bases between.

The chain uses TRBV18 and TRBJ1-4; D gene unclear. CDR1 and CDR2 (germline): KGHSH, LQKENI. V lost 3 bases and J 6 bases, leaving 8 bases between the germline ends. This CDR3 is built from 13 residues. The CDR3: CASSPGTYEKLFF. Written as DNA, the CDR3 is TGTGCCAGCTCACCGGGTACCTATGAAAAACTGTTTTTT. Based on the CDR3 plus reference TRBV18 and TRBJ1-4, the full variable domain is NAGVMQNPRHLVRRRGQEARLRCSPMKGHSHVYWYRQLPEEGLKFMVYLQKENIIDESGMPKERFSAEFPKEGPSILRIQQVVRGDSAAYFCASSPGTYEKLFFGSGTQLSVL.

The chain employs TRBV12-5 and TRBJ1-4, with no clear D. This CDR3 region has 15 residues. The germline V and J ends were trimmed by 5 bases and 8 bases, with 18 bases remaining between them. Germline V CDR1 and CDR2: LGHNT, FRNRAP. Written as DNA, the CDR3 is TGTGCTAGTGGTGATACGAGTTTTGGGTACGAAAAACTGTTTTTT. Residues: CASGDTSFGYEKLFF.

The chain links TRBV18 to TRBJ1-1; no firm D call. The V gene's germline CDR1 is KGHSH and CDR2 LQKENI. The V end was cut by 2 bases, the J end by 1 base, with 11 bases between. The CDR3 is 15 residues long. For the CDR3, the DNA is TGTGCCAGCTCACCAGTTCCCGGGGAGAACACTGAAGCTTTCTTT. It translates to CASSPVPGENTEAFF.

The rearrangement uses TRBV5-4 and TRBJ1-1; D is unclear. Germline CDR1 and CDR2: SGHNT and YYREEE (reference sequence). CDR3 size: 14 residues. V was trimmed by 4 bases and J by 4 bases, leaving 14 bases between them. CDR3: CASSLSERITEAFF. In DNA form, the CDR3 reads TGTGCCAGCAGCCTTTCTGAGAGGATCACTGAAGCTTTCTTT.

The chain recombines TRBV25-1 with TRBJ1-3; D remains unclear. Trimming took off 4 bases at V and 4 bases at J, with 20 bases between the two ends. Germline values: CDR1 MGHDK, CDR2 SYGVNS. The CDR3 consists of 17 residues. CDR3 amino acids: CASSANPTAILGNTIYF. Here the CDR3 DNA reads TGTGCCAGCAGTGCTAACCCCACAGCGATTTTGGGAAACACCATATATTTT.

The CDR3 loop reads CASSRTAKSSYNSPLHF. CDR3 coding DNA: TGTGCCAGCAGTCGGACCGCCAAGAGCTCCTATAATTCACCCCTCCACTTT. The V and J genes are TRBV28 and TRBJ1-6; no clear D. This CDR3 region has 17 residues. CDR1 MDHEN and CDR2 SYDVKM come from the germline V gene. V was clipped by 5 bases and J by 0 bases, with 14 bases between them.

This chain uses TRBV21-1 with TRBJ1-5; the table's D gene call, TRBD1, was not cross checked with the DNA. TRBV21-1 is shown as a pseudogene. The length of the CDR3 is 20 residues. The chain's CDR3 is CASSKESGQGSDPQNQPQHF. In nucleotides, the CDR3 is TGTGCCAGCAGCAAAGAATCAGGACAGGGATCGGACCCTCAAAATCAGCCCCAGCATTTT.

On this clone: At one end the junction does not follow the germline gene, possibly because of a read error. This chain uses TRBV15 with TRBJ1-1; D might be TRBD1 (6 bases). The CDR3 extends over 15 amino acids. In germline, CDR1 is LNHNV, CDR2 YYDKDF (reference sequence). Written as DNA, the CDR3 is TGTGCCACCCGCAGAGGGGGAGGGAGGGACGCTGAAGCTTTCTTT. Its translation is CATRRGGGRDAEAFF.

V is TRBV4-1 and J is TRBJ2-3; D is undetermined. Per the germline V gene, CDR1 is MGHRA and CDR2 is YSYEKL. Trimming took off 8 bases at V and 2 bases at J, with 11 bases between the two ends. The CDR3 loop spans 13 amino acids. The CDR3 sequence is CASQESSTDTQYF. The DNA for the CDR3 is TGCGCCAGCCAGGAGTCCTCCACAGATACGCAGTATTTT.

This rearrangement joins TRBV10-2 to TRBJ2-1; no reliable D call. The CDR3 runs 13 residues. Germline V gene lookup returns CDR1 WSHSY and CDR2 SAAADI. With 7 bases removed from V and 7 bases from J, the gap between germline ends came to 14 bases. The CDR3 sequence: CASTPYGPNEQFF. CDR3 in DNA: TGCGCCAGCACCCCGTATGGACCGAATGAGCAGTTCTTC.

The chain has TRBV4-1 and TRBJ1-5; D perhaps matches TRBD1 (5 bases). The CDR3 sequence is 13 residues long. V was pared by 4 bases and J by 7 bases, with 11 bases between. Germline-derived CDR1 and CDR2 are MGHRA and YSYEKL. CDR3 protein: CASSPGPWQPQHF. The CDR3 DNA is TGCGCCAGCAGCCCAGGGCCCTGGCAGCCCCAGCATTTT.

The rearrangement links TRBV7-9 to TRBJ1-1; D remains unclear. The CDR3 contains 15 residues. Trimming pared 2 bases from V and 6 bases from J, leaving 16 bases between. CDR1 is SEHNR, CDR2 FQNEAQ, per germline (reference sequence). The CDR3 loop is CASSLSKVRVSEAFF. CDR3 DNA: TGTGCCAGCAGCTTATCGAAGGTACGGGTGTCTGAAGCTTTCTTT.

The chain joins TRBV6-6 to TRBJ1-1; D possibly corresponds to TRBD1 (5 bases). The V gene lost 6 bases and the J gene lost 2 bases, with 10 bases spanning the gap. The CDR3 is 13 residues long. In germline, CDR1 is MNHNY, CDR2 SVGAGI (reference sequence). The CDR3 sequence: CASSRDSNTEAFF. The CDR3 region has the DNA TGTGCCAGCAGCCGAGACAGCAACACTGAAGCTTTCTTT.

This clone was recorded once. V and J are TRBV6-5 and TRBJ1-2; D is possibly TRBD1 (5 bases). This CDR3 is 13 amino acids long. Trimming stripped 6 bases from V and 4 bases from J, with 12 bases between. Germline values: CDR1 MNHEY, CDR2 SVGAGI. The CDR3 reads CASRTTGVYGYTF. The CDR3 DNA is TGTGCCAGCAGGACAACAGGCGTCTATGGCTACACCTTC.

This clone was observed once. The gene calls are TRBV4-2 and TRBJ2-4, with TRBD2 matching over 13 bases. V was pared by 5 bases and J by 0 bases, with 10 bases of the junction left unmatched. This CDR3 is 19 amino acids long. Germline CDR1 LGHNA, CDR2 YNFKEQ. CDR3 residues: CASSTIGTSGDAAKNIQYF. In nucleotides, the CDR3 is TGTGCCAGCAGCACGATTGGGACTAGCGGGGATGCAGCCAAAAACATTCAGTACTTC.

V gene TRBV4-1 combines with J gene TRBJ2-3; D uncertain. Deletions cut 2 bases from V and 4 bases from J, with 10 bases between. The CDR3 extends over 14 amino acids. In germline, CDR1 is MGHRA, CDR2 YSYEKL. The chain's CDR3 is CASSQTRAPDTQYF. The CDR3 region has the DNA TGCGCCAGCAGCCAAACAAGGGCCCCAGATACGCAGTATTTT.

This rearrangement joins TRBV19 to TRBJ2-7; no definite D call. The CDR3 extends over 12 amino acids. V lost 3 bases, J lost 6 bases, and 9 bases lay in between. Germline V lookup: CDR1 LNHDA, CDR2 SQIVND (reference sequence). The CDR3 region has the DNA TGTGCCAGTAGTATTCCCCGTGCCGAGCAGTACTTC. The encoded protein is CASSIPRAEQYF.

The chain links TRBV27 to TRBJ2-2; D may be TRBD1 or TRBD2 (6 bases each). The germline V and J ends were trimmed by 6 bases and 1 base, with 15 bases remaining between them. The CDR3 spans 16 residues. Germline CDR1 MNHEY, CDR2 SMNVEV (reference sequence). CDR3 in amino acids: CASSPAGGWNTGELFF. Here the CDR3 DNA reads TGTGCCAGCAGCCCAGCCGGGGGCTGGAACACCGGGGAGCTGTTTTTT.